A single sample is the source of the 5 T cell receptor beta chains below, sequenced in a study of blood T cell repertoires in COVID-19. TCRdb's table, derived via immunoSEQ multiplex PCR, lists solely in-frame clones and lacks some. The sample consists of approximately 400,000 clones, 80% to 95% of them appearing once. Sequenced material: PBMCs or T cells enriched from blood (not recorded which). All receptors come from a woman in her forties who had been exposed to COVID-19.

The genes are TRBV9 and TRBJ1-1, with TRBD1 as a possible D gene (6 bases). Germline loops: CDR1 SGDLS, CDR2 YYNGEE. V was cut by 4 bases and J by 11 bases, with 6 bases left in between. The CDR3 loop spans 9 amino acids. In DNA, the CDR3 is TGTGCCAGCAGCCAGGGGGCTTTCTTT. Its protein product is CASSQGAFF.

This chain joins TRBV12-3 or TRBV12-4 and TRBJ2-7, with no clear D. Trimming removed 6 bases from V and 0 bases from J, with 9 bases in between. The CDR3 has 13 residues. The CDR3 is CASRPQASYEQYF. The CDR3 region has the DNA TGTGCCAGCAGACCGCAGGCCTCCTACGAGCAGTACTTC.

The V call is TRBV19, the J call TRBJ1-1; D unclear. Germline V gene sequence: CDR1 LNHDA, CDR2 SQIVND (reference sequence). The V and J ends lost 6 bases and 0 bases respectively, with 17 bases between them. This CDR3 has 16 residues. CDR3 region: CASSLLDGKLNTEAFF. CDR3 sequence (DNA): TGTGCCAGTAGCCTACTGGACGGGAAATTGAACACTGAAGCTTTCTTT.

On this clone: Other nucleotide sequences in the sample specify the same CDR3. The V call is TRBV5-1, the J call TRBJ2-5; perhaps TRBD2 as D (5 bases). Germline V lookup: CDR1 SGHRS, CDR2 YFSETQ. The V end was cut by 0 bases, the J end by 1 base, with 7 bases between. This CDR3 contains 14 residues. CDR3 bases: TGCGCCAGCAGCTTGGCGGCGGGCCAAGAGACCCAGTACTTC. It is translated as CASSLAAGQETQYF.

The chain has TRBV11-2 and TRBJ2-3; no definite D call. This CDR3 spans 14 amino acids. V lost 5 bases, J lost 0 bases, and 9 bases lay in between. Germline CDR1 and CDR2: SGHAT and FQNNGV. The CDR3 DNA reads as TGTGCCAGCAGCCCTCAGACTAGCACAGATACGCAGTATTTT. Its protein is CASSPQTSTDTQYF.